Shown below are 17 T cell receptor beta chains from a single sample sequenced in a study of prognosis after radiotherapy for stage I lung cancer. The TCR beta CDR3 region was amplified from genomic DNA, with two rounds of multiplex PCR being used for the amplification. First-round PCR employed TRBV- and TRBJ-specific primers for each gene. TCRdb itself ran the multiplex PCR reads through MiXCR, one entry per CDR3 protein. This table holds around 19,000 distinct CDR3 sequences, about three fifths found once. Sequenced here: PBMCs, sampled before or after stereotactic body radiation therapy (not recorded which). The receptors originated from a donor over 45 with non-small cell lung cancer.

This clonotype appeared a single time. This chain connects TRBV6-1 to TRBJ1-6; unclear D gene. The germline gives CDR1 MNHNS, CDR2 SASEGT. V lost 11 bases and J 2 bases, leaving 10 bases between the germline ends. CDR3 size: 13 residues. The CDR3 DNA reads as TGTGCCTCGACTCAGACCTATAATTCACCCCTCCACTTT. Amino acids: CASTQTYNSPLHF.

By share of the sample, this clonotype is medium-sized. The chain has TRBV28 and TRBJ2-7; D unresolved. V shed 8 bases and J shed 3 bases, with 8 bases lying between them. Germline CDR1 is MDHEN and CDR2 is SYDVKM. The CDR3 is 11 amino acids. The CDR3 here is CASGRYYEQYF. The CDR3 region has the DNA TGTGCCAGCGGAAGGTACTACGAGCAGTACTTC. The whole variable domain, remainder taken from reference TRBV28 and TRBJ2-7, is DVKVTQSSRYLVKRTGEKVFLECVQDMDHENMFWYRQDPGLGLRLIYFSYDVKMKEKGDIPEGYSVSREKKERFSLILESASTNQTSMYLCASGRYYEQYFGPGTRLTVT.

This chain uses TRBV6-2 or TRBV6-3 with TRBJ2-2, with 13 bases that match TRBD2. The germline gives CDR1 MNHEY, CDR2 SVGEGT. CDR3 length: 16 residues. Trimming removed 5 bases from V and 3 bases from J; junction bases left unmatched: 3. CDR3 nucleotides: TGTGCCAGCAGTCCGACTAGCGGGAGGTACACCGGGGAGCTGTTTTTT. Protein: CASSPTSGRYTGELFF.

By frequency in the sample, this clonotype is medium-sized. The rearrangement joins TRBV27 to TRBJ1-2, with D unresolved. The CDR3 runs 13 residues. The V end was cut by 3 bases, the J end by 7 bases, with 12 bases between. Germline lookup yields CDR1 MNHEY and CDR2 SMNVEV (reference sequence). The CDR3 protein is CASSFGVLGGYTF. The CDR3 DNA is TGTGCCAGCAGTTTCGGGGTACTAGGTGGCTACACCTTC.

This clonotype was counted ten times or more. The J gene is TRBJ1-4, the V gene TRBV2; TRBD1 might be the D (5 bases). Looked up from germline, CDR1 is SNHLY and CDR2 is FYNNEI. The germline V and J ends were trimmed by 5 bases and 4 bases, with 11 bases remaining between them. The CDR3 totals 14 residues. The CDR3 nucleotides are TGTGCCAGCAGTTCCGGGACGGATAATGAAAAACTGTTTTTT. This encodes CASSSGTDNEKLFF. The full variable domain, completed using reference TRBV2 and TRBJ1-4, is EPEVTQTPSHQVTQMGQEVILRCVPISNHLYFYWYRQILGQKVEFLVSFYNNEISEKSEIFDDQFSVERPDGSNFTLKIRSTKLEDSAMYFCASSSGTDNEKLFFGSGTQLSVL.

Points on this clonotype: Since no conserved phenylalanine or tryptophan closes the CDR3, a read error is the likely cause. The chain is built from TRBV6-2 or TRBV6-3 and TRBJ2-1, with 7 bases fitting TRBD2. The CDR3 contains 16 residues. V was clipped by 4 bases and J by 9 bases; unmatched bases: 15. Germline V gene lookup returns CDR1 MNHEY and CDR2 SVGEGT. The DNA for the CDR3 is TGTGCCAGCAGTTCCAGCCCTCAAACTAGCGTGGGTGAGCAGTTCATC. It specifies CASSSSPQTSVGEQFI.

With respect to this clonotype: A far more abundant clone sits one base away, making this likely a read error. The chain joins TRBV28 to TRBJ2-1; 7 positions match TRBD1. Germline V gene data show CDR1 as MDHEN and CDR2 as SYDVKM. The CDR3 consists of 15 residues. The CDR3 here is CSSSLSWDSYNEQFF. Written as DNA, the CDR3 is TGTTCCAGCAGTTTATCGTGGGACAGCTACAATGAGCAGTTCTTC.

The chain is built from TRBV7-6 and TRBJ2-1; 8 bases are a match to TRBD2. The V gene's germline CDR1 is SGHVS and CDR2 FNYEAQ. With V trimmed by 8 bases and J by 5 bases, 14 bases remained unmatched. The CDR3 totals 16 residues. The CDR3 DNA sequence: TGTGCCAGCGGGCGACTAGCGCCCTCCGATAACAATGAGCAGTTCTTC. It encodes CASGRLAPSDNNEQFF.

This rearrangement joins TRBV12-3 or TRBV12-4 to TRBJ1-5, with 10 bases aligning to TRBD1. V was pared by 3 bases and J by 5 bases, with 10 bases of the junction left unmatched. The CDR3 runs to 17 residues. CDR3 DNA: TGTGCCAGCAGTTTTAGAGGACAGGGGGTATGGGATCAGCCCCAGCATTTT. Translation gives CASSFRGQGVWDQPQHF.

The chain recombines TRBV18 with TRBJ2-1, with 7 bases identical to TRBD2. CDR3 size: 12 residues. The V and J ends lost 2 bases and 13 bases, in that order; junction bases with no gene match: 5. Germline CDR1 is KGHSH and CDR2 is LQKENI. CDR3 bases: TGTGCCAGCTCACCATGGGAGGGGCCCCAGTTCTTC. Translating it yields CASSPWEGPQFF.

The chain employs TRBV30 and TRBJ1-2, with TRBD1 matching 7 bases. Germline-derived CDR1 and CDR2 are GTSNPN and SVGIG (reference sequence). The CDR3 runs to 12 residues. Losses at the gene ends were 5 bases for V and 0 bases for J; bases not matched to a gene: 0. The CDR3 protein is CAWGQANYGYTF. Here the CDR3 DNA reads TGTGCCTGGGGACAGGCTAACTATGGCTACACCTTC.

V usage is TRBV5-1 and J usage is TRBJ2-5; D is unresolved. From germline, CDR1 is SGHRS and CDR2 YFSETQ. Trimming pared 2 bases from V and 8 bases from J, leaving 10 bases between. This CDR3 has 12 residues. The CDR3 bases are TGCGCCAGCAGCTTTGGCGGTGATACCCAGTACTTC. This gives the protein CASSFGGDTQYF.

As regards this clonotype: Since a far larger clone is one base different, this is likely a read error. This rearrangement joins TRBV12-3 or TRBV12-4 to TRBJ2-6, with D possibly called TRBD1 or TRBD2 (5 bases each). This CDR3 is built from 13 residues. The CDR3 sequence: CASSFGPLGEHYF. CDR3 coding DNA: TGTGCCAGCAGTTTTGGACCGCTGGGGGAGCATTACTTC.

Note on this clonotype: A far larger clone is one nucleotide away, so this likely arose from a read error. The rearrangement joins TRBV6-4 to TRBJ2-5, with a weak D call TRBD2 (6 bases). Trimming removed 7 bases from V and 2 bases from J, with 17 bases in between. The CDR3 is made up of 15 amino acids. Germline CDR1 and CDR2: MRHNA and SNTAGT. CDR3 in amino acids: CASIYSRRGQETQYF. CDR3 coding DNA: TGTGCCAGCATTTACTCGAGGAGGGGTCAAGAGACCCAGTACTTC.

Many counts were recorded for this clonotype. As DNA, the CDR3 is TGTGCCAGCAGCTGGGCCCTGGCAGGGATGGGAATGAACACTGAAGCTTTCTTT. Protein sequence: CASSWALAGMGMNTEAFF. The genes are TRBV3-1 and TRBJ1-1; a possible D gene is TRBD1 (5 bases). In germline, CDR1 is LGHDT, CDR2 YNNKEL (reference sequence). This CDR3 is built from 18 residues. Trimming pared 5 bases from V and 0 bases from J, leaving 22 bases between.

For this clonotype: The junction departs from the called germline gene at one end, perhaps through a read error. This chain uses TRBV19 with TRBJ2-5; possibly TRBD1 for D (6 bases). CDR3 length: 15 amino acids. Looked up from germline, CDR1 is LNHDA and CDR2 is SQIVND (reference sequence). In DNA, the CDR3 is TGTGCCAGTAGTATAGACCGGACAGACCAAGAGATCCAGTACTTC. Protein: CASSIDRTDQEIQYF.

This clonotype was detected many times. The J gene is TRBJ2-7, the V gene TRBV10-2, with 9 bases fitting TRBD2. This CDR3 region has 14 residues. Germline assignment: CDR1 WSHSY and CDR2 SAAADI. V was clipped by 5 bases and J by 2 bases; unmatched bases: 4. This CDR3 is CASSTTSGTYEQYF. The CDR3 nucleotides are TGCGCCAGCAGTACGACTAGCGGAACCTACGAGCAGTACTTC.